This TCR beta chain is from a study of cytomegalovirus exposure and HLA in healthy donors. The germline CDR1 and CDR2 sequences are LNHDA and SQIVND (reference sequence). The V and J ends lost 5 bases and 4 bases respectively, with 20 bases between them. The length of the CDR3 is 16 residues. This clone is a singleton in its sample. Only in-frame clones appear in the TCRdb table, and some are missing; sequencing was by immunoSEQ multiplex PCR. The sample has some 140,000 clones, just under 85% seen once. Specimen: PBMCs. The sequence was obtained from a woman aged 25-40 years in good health and CMV-seronegative. The V gene is TRBV19, the J gene TRBJ2-5; a possible D gene is TRBD1 (6 bases). CDR3 sequence reads: CASSSGTLPHAETQYF. In DNA form, the CDR3 reads TGTGCCAGTAGTTCCGGGACACTTCCGCACGCAGAGACCCAGTACTTC.